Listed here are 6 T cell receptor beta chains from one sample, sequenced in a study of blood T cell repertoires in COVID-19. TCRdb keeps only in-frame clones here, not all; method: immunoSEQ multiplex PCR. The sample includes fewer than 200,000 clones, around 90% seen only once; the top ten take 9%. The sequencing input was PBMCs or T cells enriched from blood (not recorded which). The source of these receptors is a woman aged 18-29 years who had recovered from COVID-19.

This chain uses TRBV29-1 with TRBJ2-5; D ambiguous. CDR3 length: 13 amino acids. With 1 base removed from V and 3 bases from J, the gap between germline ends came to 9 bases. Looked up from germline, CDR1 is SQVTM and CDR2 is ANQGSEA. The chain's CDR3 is CSVEVGGEETQYF. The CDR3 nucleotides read TGCAGCGTTGAAGTAGGCGGCGAAGAGACCCAGTACTTC.

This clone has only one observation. CDR3 nucleotide sequence: TGTGCCAGCAGCTTAGCAGCGGACACAGATACGCAGTATTTT. The encoded protein is CASSLAADTDTQYF. This chain connects TRBV11-3 to TRBJ2-3; tentatively, D is TRBD2 (5 bases). The CDR3 totals 14 residues. V lost 1 base and J 2 bases, leaving 7 bases between the germline ends. Germline V gives CDR1 SGHNT, CDR2 YENEEA.

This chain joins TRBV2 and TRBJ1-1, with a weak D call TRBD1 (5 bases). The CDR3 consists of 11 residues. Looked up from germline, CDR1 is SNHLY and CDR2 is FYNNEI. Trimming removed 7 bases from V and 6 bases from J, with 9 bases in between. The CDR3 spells CASKQGAEAFF. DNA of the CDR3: TGTGCCAGCAAGCAGGGCGCTGAAGCTTTCTTT. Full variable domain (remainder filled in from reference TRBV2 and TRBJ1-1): EPEVTQTPSHQVTQMGQEVILRCVPISNHLYFYWYRQILGQKVEFLVSFYNNEISEKSEIFDDQFSVERPDGSNFTLKIRSTKLEDSAMYFCASKQGAEAFFGQGTRLTVV.

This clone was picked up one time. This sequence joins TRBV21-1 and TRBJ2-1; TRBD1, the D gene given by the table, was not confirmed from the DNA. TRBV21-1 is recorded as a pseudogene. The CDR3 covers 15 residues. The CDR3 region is CASSKAGTEYNEQFF. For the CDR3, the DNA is TGTGCCAGCAGCAAAGCTGGGACAGAATACAATGAGCAGTTCTTC.

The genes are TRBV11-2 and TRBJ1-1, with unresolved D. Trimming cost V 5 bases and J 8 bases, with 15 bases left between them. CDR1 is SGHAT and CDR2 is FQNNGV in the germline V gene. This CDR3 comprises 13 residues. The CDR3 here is CASSRPNSGEAFF. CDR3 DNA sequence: TGTGCCAGCAGCCGACCTAACAGCGGGGAAGCTTTCTTT.

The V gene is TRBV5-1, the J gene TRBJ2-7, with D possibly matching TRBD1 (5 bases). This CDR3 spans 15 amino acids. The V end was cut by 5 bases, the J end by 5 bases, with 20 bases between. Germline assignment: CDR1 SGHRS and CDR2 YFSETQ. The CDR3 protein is CASRDKVAGFDEQYF. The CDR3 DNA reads TGCGCCAGCAGGGACAAGGTGGCTGGCTTTGACGAGCAGTACTTC.